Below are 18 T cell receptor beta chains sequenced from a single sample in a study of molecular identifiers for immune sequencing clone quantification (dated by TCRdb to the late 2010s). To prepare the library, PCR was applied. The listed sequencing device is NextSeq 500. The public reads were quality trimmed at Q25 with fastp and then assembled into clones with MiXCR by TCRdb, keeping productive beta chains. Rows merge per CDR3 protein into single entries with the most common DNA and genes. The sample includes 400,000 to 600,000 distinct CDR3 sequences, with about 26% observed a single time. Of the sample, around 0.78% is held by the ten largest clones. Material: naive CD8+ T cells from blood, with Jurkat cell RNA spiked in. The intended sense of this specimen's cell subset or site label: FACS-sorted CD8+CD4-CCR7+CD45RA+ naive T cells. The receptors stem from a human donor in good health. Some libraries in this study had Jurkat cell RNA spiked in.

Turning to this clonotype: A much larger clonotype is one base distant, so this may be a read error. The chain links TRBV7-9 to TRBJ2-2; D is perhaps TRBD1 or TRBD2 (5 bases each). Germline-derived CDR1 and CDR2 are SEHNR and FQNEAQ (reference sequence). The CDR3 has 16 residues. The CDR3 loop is CASSPTQTDPAGELLF. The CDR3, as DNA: TGTGCCAGCAGCCCAACCCAGACAGATCCGGCCGGGGAGCTGCTTTTT. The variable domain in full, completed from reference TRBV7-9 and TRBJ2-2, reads DTGVSQNPRHKITKRGQNVTFRCDPISEHNRLYWYRQTLGQGPEFLTYFQNEAQLEKSRLLSDRFSAERPKGSFSTLEIQRTEQGDSAMYLCASSPTQTDPAGELLFGEGSRLTVL.

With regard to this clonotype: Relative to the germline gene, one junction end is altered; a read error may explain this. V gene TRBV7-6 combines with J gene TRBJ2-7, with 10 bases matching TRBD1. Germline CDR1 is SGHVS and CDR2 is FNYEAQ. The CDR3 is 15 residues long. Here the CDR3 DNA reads TGTGCCAGCAGCTCAACCGGGACAGGGGCCTACGCGCAGTACTTC. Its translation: CASSSTGTGAYAQYF.

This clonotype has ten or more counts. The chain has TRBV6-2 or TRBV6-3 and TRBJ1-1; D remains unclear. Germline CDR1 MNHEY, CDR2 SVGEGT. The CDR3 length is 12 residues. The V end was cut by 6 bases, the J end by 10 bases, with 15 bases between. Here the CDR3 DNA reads TGTGCCAGCAGGGAAGACCCATTCCGAGCTTTCTTT. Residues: CASREDPFRAFF.

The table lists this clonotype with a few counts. The CDR3 sequence is CASAIGGGASYEQYF. The CDR3 coding sequence is TGTGCCAGCGCCATCGGCGGGGGGGCCTCGTACGAGCAGTACTTC. This chain connects TRBV6-2 or TRBV6-3 to TRBJ2-7; 9 nucleotides align to TRBD2. Trimming removed 8 bases from V and 4 bases from J; junction bases left unmatched: 12. The CDR3 extends over 15 amino acids. CDR1 and CDR2 from the germline V gene are MNHEY and SVGEGT.

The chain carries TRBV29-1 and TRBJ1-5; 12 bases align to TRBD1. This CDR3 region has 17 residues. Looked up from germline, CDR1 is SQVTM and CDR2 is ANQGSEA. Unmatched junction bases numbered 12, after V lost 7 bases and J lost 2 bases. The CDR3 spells CSANPGQGAFGNQPQHF. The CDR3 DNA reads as TGCAGCGCAAACCCGGGACAGGGGGCCTTTGGCAATCAGCCCCAGCATTTT. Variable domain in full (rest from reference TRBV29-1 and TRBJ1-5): SAVISQKPSRDICQRGTSLTIQCQVDSQVTMMFWYRQQPGQSLTLIATANQGSEATYESGFVIDKFPISRPNLTFSTLTVSNMSPEDSSIYLCSANPGQGAFGNQPQHFGDGTRLSIL.

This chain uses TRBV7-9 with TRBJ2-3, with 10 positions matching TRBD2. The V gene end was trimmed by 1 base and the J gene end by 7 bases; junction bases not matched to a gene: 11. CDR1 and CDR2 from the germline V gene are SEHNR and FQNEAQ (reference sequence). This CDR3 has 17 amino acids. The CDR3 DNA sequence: TGTGCCAGCAGCTTAGGTAGCGGGAGGTCCCATCTGTATACGCAGTATTTT. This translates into CASSLGSGRSHLYTQYF.

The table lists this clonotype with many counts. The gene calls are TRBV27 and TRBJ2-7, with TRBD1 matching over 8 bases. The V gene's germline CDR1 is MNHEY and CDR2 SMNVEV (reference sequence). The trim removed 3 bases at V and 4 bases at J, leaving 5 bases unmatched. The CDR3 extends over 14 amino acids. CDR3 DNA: TGTGCCAGCAGTTTTACAGGGGGTGGGTACGAGCAGTACTTC. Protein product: CASSFTGGGYEQYF.

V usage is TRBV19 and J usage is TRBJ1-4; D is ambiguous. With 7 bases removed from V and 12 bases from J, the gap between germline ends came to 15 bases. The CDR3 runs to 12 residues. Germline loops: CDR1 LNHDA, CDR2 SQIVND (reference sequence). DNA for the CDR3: TGTGCCAGTAACCCCCCAGGTCGCCAACTGTTTTTT. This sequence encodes CASNPPGRQLFF.

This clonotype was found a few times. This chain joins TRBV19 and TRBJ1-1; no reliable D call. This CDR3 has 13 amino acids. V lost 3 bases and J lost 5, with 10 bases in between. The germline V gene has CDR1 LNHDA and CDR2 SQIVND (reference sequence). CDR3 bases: TGTGCCAGTAGTATGTTAGGAATGACTGAAGCTTTCTTT. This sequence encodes CASSMLGMTEAFF.

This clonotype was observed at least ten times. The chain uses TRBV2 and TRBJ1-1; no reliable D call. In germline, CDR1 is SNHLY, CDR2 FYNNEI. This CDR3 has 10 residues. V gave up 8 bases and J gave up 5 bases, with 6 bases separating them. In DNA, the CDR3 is TGTGCCAGCGTGGAGACTGAAGCTTTCTTT. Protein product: CASVETEAFF.

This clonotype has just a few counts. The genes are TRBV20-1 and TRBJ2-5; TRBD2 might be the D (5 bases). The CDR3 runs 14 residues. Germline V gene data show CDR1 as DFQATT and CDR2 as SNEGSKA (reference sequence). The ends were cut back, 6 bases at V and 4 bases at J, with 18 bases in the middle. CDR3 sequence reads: CSANRVLGGETQYF. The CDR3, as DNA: TGCAGTGCAAACCGGGTCCTCGGAGGAGAGACCCAGTACTTC.

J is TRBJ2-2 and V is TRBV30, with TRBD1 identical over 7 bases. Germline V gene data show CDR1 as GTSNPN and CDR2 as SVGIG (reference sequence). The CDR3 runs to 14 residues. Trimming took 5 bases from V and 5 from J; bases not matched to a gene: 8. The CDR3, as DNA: TGTGCCTGGGCACAGGGGTTTGGTACCGGGGAGCTGTTTTTT. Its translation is CAWAQGFGTGELFF.

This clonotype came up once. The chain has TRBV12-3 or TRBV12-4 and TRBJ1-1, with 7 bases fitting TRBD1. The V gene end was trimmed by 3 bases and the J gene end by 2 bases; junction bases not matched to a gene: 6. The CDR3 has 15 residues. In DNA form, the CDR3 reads TGTGCCAGCAGTTTGACAGGGAGGCTAAACACTGAAGCTTTCTTT. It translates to CASSLTGRLNTEAFF.

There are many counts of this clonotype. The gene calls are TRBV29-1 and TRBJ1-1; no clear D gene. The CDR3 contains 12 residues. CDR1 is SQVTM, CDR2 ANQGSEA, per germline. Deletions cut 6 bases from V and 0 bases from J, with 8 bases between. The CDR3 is CSVLYLNTEAFF. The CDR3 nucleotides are TGCAGCGTCCTATATCTGAACACTGAAGCTTTCTTT.

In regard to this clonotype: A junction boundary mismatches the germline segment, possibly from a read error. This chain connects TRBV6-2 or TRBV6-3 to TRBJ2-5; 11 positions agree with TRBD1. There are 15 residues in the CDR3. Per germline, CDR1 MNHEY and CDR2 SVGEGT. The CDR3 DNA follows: TGTGCCAGCAGCACGGACAGGGGGCAGAAAGAGACCCAGCACTTC. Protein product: CASSTDRGQKETQHF.

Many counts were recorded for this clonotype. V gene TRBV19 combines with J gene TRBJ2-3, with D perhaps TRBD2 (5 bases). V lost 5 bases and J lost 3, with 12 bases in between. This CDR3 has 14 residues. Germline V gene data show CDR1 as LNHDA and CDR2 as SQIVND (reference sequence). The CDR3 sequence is CASSPDFLTDTQYF. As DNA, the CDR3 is TGTGCCAGTAGTCCGGACTTCTTAACAGATACGCAGTATTTT.

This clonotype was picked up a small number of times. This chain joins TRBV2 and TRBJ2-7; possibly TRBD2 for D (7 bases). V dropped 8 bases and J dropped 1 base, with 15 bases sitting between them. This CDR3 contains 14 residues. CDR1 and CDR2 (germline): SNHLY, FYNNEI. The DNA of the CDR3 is TGTGCCAGCCAGAGAGAGGGGGGGTCCTACGAGCAGTACTTC. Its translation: CASQREGGSYEQYF. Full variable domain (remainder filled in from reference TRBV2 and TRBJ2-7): EPEVTQTPSHQVTQMGQEVILRCVPISNHLYFYWYRQILGQKVEFLVSFYNNEISEKSEIFDDQFSVERPDGSNFTLKIRSTKLEDSAMYFCASQREGGSYEQYFGPGTRLTVT.

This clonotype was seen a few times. CDR3 in amino acids: CSANRRQRVYEQYF. The CDR3, as DNA: TGCAGTGCAAATAGGCGGCAGAGAGTCTACGAGCAGTACTTC. The genes are TRBV20-1 and TRBJ2-7, with D unclear. Germline CDR1 reads DFQATT; CDR2 reads SNEGSKA (reference sequence). This CDR3 has 14 amino acids. The V end lost 6 bases, the J end lost 3 bases, and 18 bases lay between the germline ends.